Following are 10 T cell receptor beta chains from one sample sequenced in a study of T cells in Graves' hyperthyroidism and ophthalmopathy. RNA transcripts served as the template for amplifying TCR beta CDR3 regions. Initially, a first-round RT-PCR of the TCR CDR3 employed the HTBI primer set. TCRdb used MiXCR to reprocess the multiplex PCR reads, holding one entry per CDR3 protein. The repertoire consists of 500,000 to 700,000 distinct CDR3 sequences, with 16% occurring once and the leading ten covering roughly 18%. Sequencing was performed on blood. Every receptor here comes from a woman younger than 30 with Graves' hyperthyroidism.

CDR3 residues: CAISPTGTGFRSYGYTF. The DNA for the CDR3 is TGTGCCATCAGCCCTACCGGGACAGGGTTCAGGAGCTATGGCTACACCTTC. The V gene is TRBV10-3, the J gene TRBJ1-2; 9 nucleotides match TRBD1. V was clipped by 6 bases and J by 4 bases; unmatched bases: 15. CDR3 length: 17 residues. Germline CDR1 is ENHRY and CDR2 is SYGVKD.

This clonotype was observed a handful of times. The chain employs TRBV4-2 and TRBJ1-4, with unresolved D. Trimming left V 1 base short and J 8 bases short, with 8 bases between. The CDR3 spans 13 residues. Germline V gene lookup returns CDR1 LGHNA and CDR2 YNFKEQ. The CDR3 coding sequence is TGTGCCAGCAGCCAAGTTATCCTGGAAAAACTGTTTTTT. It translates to CASSQVILEKLFF.

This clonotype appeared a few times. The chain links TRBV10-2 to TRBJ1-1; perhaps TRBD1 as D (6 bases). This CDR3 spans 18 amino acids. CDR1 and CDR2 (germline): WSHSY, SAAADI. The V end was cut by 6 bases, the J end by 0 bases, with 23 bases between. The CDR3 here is CASRAPAGAPSLNTEAFF. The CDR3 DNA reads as TGCGCCAGCAGAGCGCCGGCGGGGGCGCCTTCATTGAACACTGAAGCTTTCTTT.

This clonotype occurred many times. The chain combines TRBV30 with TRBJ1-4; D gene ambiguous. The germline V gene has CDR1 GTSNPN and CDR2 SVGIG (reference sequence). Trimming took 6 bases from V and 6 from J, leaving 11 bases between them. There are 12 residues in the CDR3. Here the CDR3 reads CACDRGHEKLFF. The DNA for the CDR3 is TGTGCCTGCGACCGAGGGCATGAAAAACTGTTTTTT.

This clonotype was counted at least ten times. CDR3 amino acids: CASSLAGTSGGTDTQYF. DNA of the CDR3: TGTGCCAGCAGTTTAGCGGGGACTAGCGGGGGGACAGATACGCAGTATTTT. This sequence joins TRBV12-3 or TRBV12-4 and TRBJ2-3; the match to TRBD2 covers 15 bases. The CDR3 totals 17 residues. J lost 3 bases, V lost 0 bases, and 1 base had no gene match.

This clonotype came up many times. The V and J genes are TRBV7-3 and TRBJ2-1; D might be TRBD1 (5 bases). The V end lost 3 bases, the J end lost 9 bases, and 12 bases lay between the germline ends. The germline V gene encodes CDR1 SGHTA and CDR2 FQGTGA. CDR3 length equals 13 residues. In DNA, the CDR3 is TGTGCCAGCAGCTTGTTGGGGCAAAGTGAGCAGTTCTTC. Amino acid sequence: CASSLLGQSEQFF.

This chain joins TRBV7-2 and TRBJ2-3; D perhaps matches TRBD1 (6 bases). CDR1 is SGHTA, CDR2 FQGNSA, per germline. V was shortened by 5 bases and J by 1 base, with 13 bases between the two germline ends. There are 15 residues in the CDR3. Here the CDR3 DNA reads TGTGCCAGCAGCCTACACAGACAGGGCACAGATACGCAGTATTTT. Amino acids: CASSLHRQGTDTQYF.

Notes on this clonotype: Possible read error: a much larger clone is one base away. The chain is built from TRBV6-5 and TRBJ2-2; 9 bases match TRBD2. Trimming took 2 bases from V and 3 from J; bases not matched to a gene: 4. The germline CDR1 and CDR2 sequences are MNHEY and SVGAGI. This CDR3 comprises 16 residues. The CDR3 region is CASSYKAGGYTGELFF. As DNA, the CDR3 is TGTGCCAGCAGTTACAAGGCGGGGGGGTACACCGGGGAGCTGTTTTTT.

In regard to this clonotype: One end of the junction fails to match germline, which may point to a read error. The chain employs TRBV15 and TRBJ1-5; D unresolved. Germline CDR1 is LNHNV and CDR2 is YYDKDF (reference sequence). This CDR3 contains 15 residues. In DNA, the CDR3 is TGTGTCACCAGCAGAGACTCCCGAGGATCGCAGCCCCAGCATTTT. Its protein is CVTSRDSRGSQPQHF.

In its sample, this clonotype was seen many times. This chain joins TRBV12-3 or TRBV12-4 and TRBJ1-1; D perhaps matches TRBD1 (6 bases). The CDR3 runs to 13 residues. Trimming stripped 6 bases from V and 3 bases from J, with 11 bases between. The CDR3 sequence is CASRTQGDTEAFF. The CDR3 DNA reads TGTGCCAGCAGGACACAGGGAGACACTGAAGCTTTCTTT.